This TCR beta chain appears in the sequencing data of a study of Ad26.COV2.S vaccination and SARS-CoV-2 variants. Study results and caveats: People who got the vaccine had more spike-specific TCR breadth than people who got placebo. Substantial breadth was reportedly displayed by spike-specific CD8+ and CD4+ T cell responses after vaccination. Across vaccine and placebo recipients, the breadth of non-spike TCRs was similar. Analyses that measured TCR breadth and depth may have underestimated total T cell responses.

Profiled with immunoSEQ multiplex PCR; TCRdb holds only in-frame clones, not every one. The table includes about 180,000 clones, 87% detected once. As to this clone: Its antigen is unidentified.

Germline CDR1 is SGHVS and CDR2 is FNYEAQ. This CDR3 contains 15 residues. Trimming removed 5 bases from V and 2 bases from J; junction bases left unmatched: 7. J is TRBJ2-3 and V is TRBV7-6; 7 nucleotides line up with TRBD2. Sample: peripheral blood, taken after recovery from COVID-19. The source of this sequence is a human donor who had recovered from COVID-19. The CDR3 DNA sequence: TGTGCCAGCAGCCGTGCGGGGGTGGTCACAGATACGCAGTATTTT. Protein product: CASSRAGVVTDTQYF.